A single sample gave rise to the 24 T cell receptor beta chains below, sequenced in a study of OX40 agonist ivuxolimab in advanced cancers. TCRdb's copy holds only in-frame clones and misses some; the assay was immunoSEQ multiplex PCR. The table shows about 64,000 clones, with 80% to 90% occurring only once. This sample comprised CD4+ or CD8+ T cells sorted from blood, obtained in a trial of the OX40 agonist ivuxolimab. The receptors were sampled from an adult with an advanced solid tumor such as melanoma, head and neck, liver or kidney cancer.

The CDR3 DNA reads as TGTGCCAGCAGTCAACCCCGGGACTCTCCGAACACTGAAGCTTTCTTT. Protein product: CASSQPRDSPNTEAFF. The chain is built from TRBV2 and TRBJ1-1; weak D call: TRBD1 (5 bases). The CDR3 loop spans 16 amino acids. CDR1 is SNHLY, CDR2 FYNNEI, per germline. V was shortened by 5 bases and J by 1 base, with 17 bases between the two germline ends.

The chain's CDR3 is CASSPTPSREQYF. CDR3 DNA: TGTGCCAGCAGTCCAACCCCCTCCCGGGAGCAGTACTTC. The chain couples TRBV27 to TRBJ2-7; unclear D gene. The V and J ends lost 5 bases and 7 bases respectively, with 15 bases between them. The CDR3 is made up of 13 amino acids. Germline loops: CDR1 MNHEY, CDR2 SMNVEV (reference sequence).

This chain joins TRBV28 and TRBJ2-7, with D maybe TRBD1 (6 bases). This CDR3 is built from 13 residues. In germline, CDR1 is MDHEN, CDR2 SYDVKM. Trimming cost V 6 bases and J 6 bases, with 15 bases left between them. The CDR3 coding sequence is TGTGCCAGCAGGAGAGTAAGGGACACCGAGCAGTACTTC. Translated, it gives CASRRVRDTEQYF.

The rearrangement uses TRBV30 and TRBJ1-4; TRBD1 might be the D (5 bases). Germline values: CDR1 GTSNPN, CDR2 SVGIG (reference sequence). The V end lost 8 bases, the J end lost 7 bases, and 17 bases lay between the germline ends. This CDR3 is built from 13 residues. CDR3 protein: CAALGEEGEKLFF. In DNA, the CDR3 is TGTGCCGCCTTGGGGGAGGAGGGTGAAAAACTGTTTTTT.

V is TRBV7-2 and J is TRBJ1-5; 8 bases match TRBD1. The CDR3 extends over 15 amino acids. Germline V gene sequence: CDR1 SGHTA, CDR2 FQGNSA. J was trimmed by 4 bases and V by 4 bases; bases with no gene match: 6. In DNA form, the CDR3 reads TGTGCCAGCAGCTCCGGACAGGGCCATAATCAGCCCCAGCATTTT. This codes for CASSSGQGHNQPQHF.

The chain recombines TRBV6-1 with TRBJ2-7; D gene unclear. V gave up 3 bases and J gave up 0 bases, with 3 bases separating them. Germline lookup yields CDR1 MNHNS and CDR2 SASEGT. The CDR3 contains 12 residues. The DNA of the CDR3 is TGTGCCAGCAGTGACGGCTCCTACGAGCAGTACTTC. It translates to CASSDGSYEQYF.

The gene calls are TRBV19 and TRBJ2-7, with 8 bases matching TRBD2. The CDR3 extends over 15 amino acids. V dropped 7 bases and J dropped 2; count of bases not matched to a gene: 10. Germline loops: CDR1 LNHDA, CDR2 SQIVND (reference sequence). Here the CDR3 reads CASTLGQGLAYEQYF. CDR3 nucleotides: TGTGCCAGTACTCTAGGCCAGGGACTAGCCTACGAGCAGTACTTC.

The chain is built from TRBV9 and TRBJ2-1; 9 bases match TRBD1. Losses at the gene ends were 5 bases for V and 5 bases for J; bases not matched to a gene: 8. CDR1 and CDR2 from the germline V gene are SGDLS and YYNGEE. The CDR3 is 15 amino acids. CDR3: CASREQGAPDNEQFF. For the CDR3, the DNA is TGTGCCAGCAGAGAACAGGGGGCGCCGGACAATGAGCAGTTCTTC.

The J gene is TRBJ2-5, the V gene TRBV7-7, with 12 bases fitting TRBD2. CDR3 length: 15 residues. Unmatched junction bases numbered 1, after V lost 1 base and J lost 4 bases. CDR1 is SSHAT and CDR2 is FNYEAQ in the germline V gene (reference sequence). This CDR3 is CASSLGLAGVETQYF. CDR3 in DNA: TGTGCCAGCAGCTTAGGACTAGCGGGAGTAGAGACCCAGTACTTC.

This clone is labeled medium-sized (0.01 to 0.1%). The chain couples TRBV2 to TRBJ2-7, with D perhaps being TRBD1 or TRBD2 (5 bases each). Germline CDR1 reads SNHLY; CDR2 reads FYNNEI. CDR3 length: 14 amino acids. V dropped 6 bases and J dropped 1 base, with 13 bases sitting between them. Here the CDR3 reads CASRGDRGSYEQYF. CDR3 nucleotide sequence: TGTGCCAGCAGGGGGGACCGAGGGTCCTACGAGCAGTACTTC. The whole variable domain, filled in from reference TRBV2 and TRBJ2-7, reads EPEVTQTPSHQVTQMGQEVILRCVPISNHLYFYWYRQILGQKVEFLVSFYNNEISEKSEIFDDQFSVERPDGSNFTLKIRSTKLEDSAMYFCASRGDRGSYEQYFGPGTRLTVT.

The chain recombines TRBV28 with TRBJ1-5; the D is unclear. Trimming left V 2 bases short and J 6 bases short, with 11 bases between. CDR1 and CDR2 (germline): MDHEN, SYDVKM. The CDR3 is 14 residues long. DNA of the CDR3: TGTGCCAGCAGTTTAGAGGGAATGGGTCAGCCCCAGCATTTT. Translating gives CASSLEGMGQPQHF.

The V and J genes are TRBV20-1 and TRBJ1-1, with D possibly TRBD1 on 5 matching bases. The CDR3 extends over 11 amino acids. Germline loops: CDR1 DFQATT, CDR2 SNEGSKA (reference sequence). The ends were cut back, 8 bases at V and 7 bases at J, with 14 bases in the middle. CDR3 sequence: CSTQAGVEAFF. The DNA of the CDR3 is TGCAGTACGCAAGCGGGGGTTGAAGCTTTCTTT.

There are a few counts of this clone. CDR3 nucleotide sequence: TGTGCCAGCAGTGTAAGGGGACAGATATATCCTAATGAAAAACTGTTTTTT. Its protein product is CASSVRGQIYPNEKLFF. The chain has TRBV6-1 and TRBJ1-4, with 7 nucleotides matching TRBD1. The CDR3 has 17 amino acids. Germline V gene sequence: CDR1 MNHNS, CDR2 SASEGT. Unmatched junction bases numbered 11, after V lost 4 bases and J lost 3 bases.

V is TRBV7-9 and J is TRBJ1-2; unclear D gene. This CDR3 is 13 amino acids long. V was pared by 3 bases and J by 6 bases, with 11 bases between. Germline CDR1 and CDR2: SEHNR and FQNEAQ (reference sequence). The DNA for the CDR3 is TGTGCCAGCAGCTTCTTGCACCAGAATGGCTACACCTTC. Translation gives CASSFLHQNGYTF.

For this clone: At one end the junction does not follow the germline gene, possibly because of a read error. The chain links TRBV5-4 to TRBJ2-7, with TRBD2 matching over 10 bases. The germline CDR1 and CDR2 sequences are SGHNT and YYREEE (reference sequence). The CDR3 totals 12 residues. The CDR3 DNA is TGTGCCAGCAGCAACCTAGCGGGAGTTCCGAACTTC. Protein product: CASSNLAGVPNF. The full variable domain, its missing parts supplied by reference TRBV5-4 and TRBJ2-7, is ETGVTQSPTHLIKTRGQQVTLRCSSQSGHNTVSWYQQALGQGPQFIFQYYREEENGRGNFPPRFSGLQFPNYSSELNVNALELDDSALYLCASSNLAGVPNFGPGTRLTVT.

V gene TRBV30 combines with J gene TRBJ2-7; D remains unclear. This CDR3 comprises 14 residues. Trimming removed 0 bases from V and 1 base from J, with 10 bases in between. The germline gives CDR1 GTSNPN, CDR2 SVGIG (reference sequence). The CDR3 reads CAWSVPAFSYEQYF. CDR3 DNA: TGTGCCTGGAGTGTACCCGCATTTTCCTACGAGCAGTACTTC.

The genes are TRBV6-4 and TRBJ1-4, with TRBD1 identical over 8 bases. The V and J ends lost 6 bases and 4 bases, in that order; junction bases with no gene match: 7. The CDR3 covers 15 residues. In germline, CDR1 is MRHNA, CDR2 SNTAGT. Here the CDR3 reads CASRPTGADNEKLFF. CDR3 DNA: TGTGCCAGCAGGCCGACAGGGGCGGATAATGAAAAACTGTTTTTT.

This chain uses TRBV11-2 with TRBJ1-1; unclear D gene. Trimming pared 5 bases from V and 4 bases from J, leaving 11 bases between. From germline, CDR1 is SGHAT and CDR2 FQNNGV. CDR3 length: 13 residues. This chain's CDR3 is CASSPPGSTEAFF. Written as DNA, the CDR3 is TGTGCCAGCAGCCCTCCGGGAAGCACTGAAGCTTTCTTT.

This chain joins TRBV30 and TRBJ1-3, with a weak D call TRBD1 (5 bases). This CDR3 spans 16 amino acids. Per the germline V gene, CDR1 is GTSNPN and CDR2 is SVGIG (reference sequence). The ends were cut back, 0 bases at V and 0 bases at J, with 12 bases in the middle. The CDR3 DNA sequence: TGTGCCTGGAGTGTACTAGGGGATATCTCTGGAAACACCATATATTTT. It is translated as CAWSVLGDISGNTIYF.

This chain joins TRBV2 and TRBJ1-1, with D hard to call. Per germline, CDR1 SNHLY and CDR2 FYNNEI. V lost 3 bases to trimming and J lost 1 base, with 12 bases between them. There are 15 residues in the CDR3. CDR3 residues: CASSDTGSPNTEAFF. The DNA of the CDR3 is TGTGCCAGCAGTGATACGGGATCACCGAACACTGAAGCTTTCTTT.

The DNA for the CDR3 is TGTGCCAGCAGCTTATTCCCTGACAGGGGGGACACCGGGGAGCTGTTTTTT. It translates to CASSLFPDRGDTGELFF. The chain uses TRBV7-9 and TRBJ2-2; TRBD1 matches 9 bases. Looked up from germline, CDR1 is SEHNR and CDR2 is FQNEAQ (reference sequence). With V trimmed by 2 bases and J by 3 bases, 7 bases remained unmatched. This CDR3 comprises 17 residues.

The chain joins TRBV6-6 to TRBJ2-1, with 13 bases aligning to TRBD2. The CDR3 spans 14 residues. V shed 10 bases, J shed 9 bases, and the junction held 9 bases outside the gene matches. Germline values: CDR1 MNHNY, CDR2 SVGAGI (reference sequence). For the CDR3, the DNA is TGTGCCACCGAACTAGCGGGGGGGCCTGGTGAGCAGTTCTTC. This translates into CATELAGGPGEQFF.

The V and J genes are TRBV2 and TRBJ1-1; 9 nucleotides agree with TRBD1. Germline V gives CDR1 SNHLY, CDR2 FYNNEI. This CDR3 contains 18 residues. Trimming removed 6 bases from V and 0 bases from J; junction bases left unmatched: 14. CDR3 loop: CASSPGAQGARMNTEAFF. In DNA form, the CDR3 reads TGTGCCAGCAGCCCTGGTGCACAGGGGGCGAGGATGAACACTGAAGCTTTCTTT.

The chain joins TRBV27 to TRBJ2-7, with D uncertain. This CDR3 has 11 amino acids. Trimming shortened V by 4 bases and J by 3 bases, and 4 bases separated the two germline ends. In germline, CDR1 is MNHEY, CDR2 SMNVEV (reference sequence). CDR3 sequence (DNA): TGTGCCAGCAGTTCCTACTACGAGCAGTACTTC. This translates into CASSSYYEQYF.